The 3 T cell receptor beta chains below were found in one sample sequenced in a study of T cell repertoires in cytomegalovirus infection. TCRdb re-derived calls from the reads in MiXCR, one entry per CDR3 protein. The data contain hundreds of thousands of distinct CDR3 sequences, about 8.8% of them singletons. The sample comprised PBMCs. Source of these receptors: a human donor in good health (CMV status not recorded). Some clones in this sample may be carry-over from other donors' samples.

The table lists this clonotype with a few counts. The chain employs TRBV5-1 and TRBJ2-2, with D perhaps assigned TRBD1 or TRBD2 (5 bases each). The V and J ends lost 5 bases and 7 bases respectively, with 12 bases between them. Germline V lookup: CDR1 SGHRS, CDR2 YFSETQ. The length of the CDR3 is 13 residues. CDR3 sequence reads: CASRSGTDGELFF. CDR3 coding DNA: TGCGCCAGCAGGTCAGGGACCGACGGGGAGCTGTTTTTT.

The chain combines TRBV24-1 with TRBJ2-1; D possibly corresponds to TRBD1 (6 bases). Germline V gene data show CDR1 as KGHDR and CDR2 as SFDVKD. This CDR3 spans 17 amino acids. The V and J ends lost 2 bases and 0 bases respectively, with 13 bases between them. Here the CDR3 DNA reads TGTGCCACCAGTGATTCTGACAGGCCTAGCTCCTACAATGAGCAGTTCTTC. Its protein is CATSDSDRPSSYNEQFF.

V is TRBV7-9 and J is TRBJ2-3, with 7 bases aligning to TRBD2. Germline V gene sequence: CDR1 SEHNR, CDR2 FQNEAQ (reference sequence). V was pared by 11 bases and J by 2 bases, with 13 bases of the junction left unmatched. The CDR3 spans 15 residues. Here the CDR3 DNA reads TGTGCCTCCGACTTAGGACGGGGGGACACAGATACGCAGTATTTT. Protein product: CASDLGRGDTDTQYF.